One and the same sample provided the 28 T cell receptor beta chains below, sequenced in a study of T cells in Graves' hyperthyroidism and ophthalmopathy. Template material for amplifying TCR beta CDR3 regions consisted of RNA transcripts. TCR CDR3 underwent first-round RT-PCR with the HTBI primer set. TCRdb redid the calling of the multiplex PCR reads with MiXCR, one entry per CDR3 protein. The repertoire holds about 350,000 distinct CDR3 sequences, with 14% as singletons. Source material: blood. The receptors shown here come from a woman in her thirties with Graves' hyperthyroidism.

This clonotype came up many times. The V call is TRBV12-5, the J call TRBJ2-5; 9 bases are a match to TRBD1. Germline V lookup: CDR1 LGHNT, CDR2 FRNRAP. This CDR3 is built from 17 residues. Trimming took 1 base from V and 3 from J; bases not matched to a gene: 9. The CDR3 nucleotides are TGTGCTAGTGGTTTGGCCCGTTACAGGGGGCCTAAAGAGACCCAGTACTTC. Its translation is CASGLARYRGPKETQYF.

At least ten counts were recorded for this clonotype. The chain combines TRBV28 with TRBJ2-7; 10 bases match TRBD2. Germline assignment: CDR1 MDHEN and CDR2 SYDVKM. The CDR3 has 16 residues. J was trimmed by 2 bases and V by 5 bases; bases with no gene match: 9. The CDR3 spells CASSLRGLAATYEQYF. The CDR3 DNA sequence: TGTGCCAGCAGTCTACGCGGACTAGCGGCAACCTACGAGCAGTACTTC.

This clonotype was detected a few times. This sequence joins TRBV20-1 and TRBJ1-5; the D gene is possibly TRBD1 (5 bases). From germline, CDR1 is DFQATT and CDR2 SNEGSKA (reference sequence). Trimming removed 3 bases at V and 3 bases at J, with 24 bases between. This CDR3 has 18 amino acids. The CDR3 is CSARVFRDPRALNQPQHF. The CDR3 DNA follows: TGCAGTGCTAGGGTTTTCCGGGACCCCCGGGCCCTCAATCAGCCCCAGCATTTT.

This clonotype was counted between two and nine times. The chain couples TRBV28 to TRBJ1-1; D is perhaps TRBD1 (5 bases). The V end was cut by 7 bases, the J end by 4 bases, with 19 bases between. CDR1 and CDR2 from the germline V gene are MDHEN and SYDVKM. CDR3 length equals 15 residues. CDR3 nucleotide sequence: TGTGCCAGCAAGGGGCCTGGGATTGGGGGCACTGAAGCTTTCTTT. The encoded protein is CASKGPGIGGTEAFF.

This clonotype was counted a few times. The V call is TRBV5-1, the J call TRBJ2-2; 9 bases match TRBD1. The J segment lost 2 bases and the V segment lost 3 bases, leaving 8 bases of the junction unmatched. CDR3 size: 17 residues. Germline-derived CDR1 and CDR2 are SGHRS and YFSETQ. CDR3 residues: CASSSSTGGGNTGELFF. Here the CDR3 DNA reads TGCGCCAGCAGCTCCTCGACAGGGGGGGGAAACACCGGGGAGCTGTTTTTT.

This clonotype was counted at least ten times. This rearrangement joins TRBV11-2 to TRBJ2-3, with D hard to call. This CDR3 has 14 residues. Germline values: CDR1 SGHAT, CDR2 FQNNGV. The V end was cut by 5 bases, the J end by 0 bases, with 9 bases between. The DNA of the CDR3 is TGTGCCAGCAGCCGTTGGTCTAGCACAGATACGCAGTATTTT. Translated: CASSRWSSTDTQYF.

Ten or more counts support this clonotype. The chain employs TRBV24-1 and TRBJ2-3, with D tentatively TRBD1 or TRBD2 (5 bases each). Trimming stripped 3 bases from V and 9 bases from J, with 12 bases between. The CDR3 length is 13 residues. The germline gives CDR1 KGHDR, CDR2 SFDVKD. CDR3 sequence reads: CATSDAIRDTQYF. CDR3 nucleotides: TGTGCCACCAGTGATGCAATCAGGGACACGCAGTATTTT.

The gene calls are TRBV27 and TRBJ1-1, with 8 bases fitting TRBD1. Germline trimming cut 6 bases from V and 0 bases from J; bases unmatched to any gene: 9. This CDR3 spans 16 amino acids. Germline V CDR1 and CDR2: MNHEY, SMNVEV (reference sequence). CDR3 sequence: CASSFGQGVMNTEAFF. CDR3 DNA: TGTGCCAGCAGCTTTGGACAGGGCGTCATGAACACTGAAGCTTTCTTT.

This clonotype came up a few times. The chain is built from TRBV25-1 and TRBJ2-7; D could derive from TRBD1 or TRBD2 (6 bases each). V lost 8 bases and J 7 bases, leaving 15 bases between the germline ends. This CDR3 has 12 residues. Germline V gives CDR1 MGHDK, CDR2 SYGVNS. CDR3 bases: TGTGCCAGCGGGGGCGGGGAGCGGGAGCAGTACTTC. It is translated as CASGGGEREQYF.

The count of this clonotype is one. The chain is built from TRBV11-2 and TRBJ2-1, with 16 bases matching TRBD2. The CDR3 loop spans 19 amino acids. The junction had 15 bases not matched to a gene; V was cut back by 3 bases and J by 10 bases. Germline V CDR1 and CDR2: SGHAT, FQNNGV. CDR3 amino acids: CASSLGLAGGPMSSREQFF. For the CDR3, the DNA is TGTGCCAGCAGCTTGGGACTAGCGGGAGGGCCGATGAGCTCAAGGGAGCAGTTCTTC.

This clonotype was recorded many times. This rearrangement joins TRBV5-5 to TRBJ2-5, with 8 bases aligning to TRBD1. The CDR3 totals 13 residues. The germline V gene encodes CDR1 SGHKS and CDR2 YYEKEE (reference sequence). With 4 bases clipped from V and 4 bases from J, the junction kept 3 bases outside the gene matches. DNA of the CDR3: TGTGCCAGCAGCCCCGACAGGGGAGAGACCCAGTACTTC. It translates to CASSPDRGETQYF.

This clonotype was picked up a small number of times. The rearrangement uses TRBV6-1 and TRBJ2-7, with 12 nucleotides matching TRBD1. CDR1 is MNHNS, CDR2 SASEGT, per germline. This CDR3 is built from 16 residues. V shed 2 bases, J shed 6 bases, and the junction held 8 bases outside the gene matches. CDR3 in amino acids: CASSERGQGAYSEQYF. The CDR3 DNA reads as TGTGCCAGCAGTGAAAGGGGACAGGGGGCATACTCCGAGCAGTACTTC.

The chain couples TRBV6-1 to TRBJ1-1, with 8 bases fitting TRBD1. The germline CDR1 and CDR2 sequences are MNHNS and SASEGT. The junction had 2 bases not matched to a gene; V was cut back by 5 bases and J by 0 bases. The CDR3 runs to 14 residues. The CDR3 bases are TGTGCCAGCAGTCGGACAGGGATGAACACTGAAGCTTTCTTT. It translates to CASSRTGMNTEAFF.

This clonotype was counted between two and nine times. CDR3 sequence (DNA): TGTGCCATCAGGCTAGCGGGGGTTTACAATGAGCAGTTCTTC. Translated, it gives CAIRLAGVYNEQFF. The chain joins TRBV10-3 to TRBJ2-1; TRBD2 matches at 10 bases. Germline CDR1 ENHRY, CDR2 SYGVKD. This CDR3 is 14 amino acids long. Trimming removed 6 bases from V and 4 bases from J; junction bases left unmatched: 3.

This clonotype was recorded many times. CDR3 in amino acids: CASSLGLAGQIQFF. The DNA for the CDR3 is TGTGCCAGCAGCTTAGGGCTAGCGGGCCAAATTCAGTTCTTC. The chain joins TRBV11-2 to TRBJ2-4, with 8 bases matching TRBD2. The end of the DNA aligns better with TRBJ2-1, so the J call may be wrong. This CDR3 is 14 amino acids long. CDR1 and CDR2 from the germline V gene are SGHAT and FQNNGV.

There are many counts of this clonotype. The chain carries TRBV12-3 or TRBV12-4 and TRBJ1-4; D gene uncertain. The V gene lost 2 bases and the J gene lost 0 bases, with 4 bases spanning the gap. The CDR3 is 14 amino acids. CDR3 bases: TGTGCCAGCAGTTTAAGAGCAACTAATGAAAAACTGTTTTTT. Translating gives CASSLRATNEKLFF.

This clonotype came up many times. This rearrangement joins TRBV20-1 to TRBJ1-1, with D possibly TRBD1 on 5 matching bases. In germline, CDR1 is DFQATT, CDR2 SNEGSKA (reference sequence). Trimming shortened V by 6 bases and J by 3 bases, and 8 bases separated the two germline ends. The CDR3 length is 11 residues. The CDR3 DNA sequence: TGCAGTGCGGGGGTGTACACTGAAGCTTTCTTT. Amino acids: CSAGVYTEAFF.

The chain carries TRBV3-1 and TRBJ1-2; D gene unclear. V lost 0 bases, J lost 4 bases, and 9 bases lay in between. Germline V gene sequence: CDR1 LGHDT, CDR2 YNNKEL (reference sequence). The CDR3 runs 14 residues. As DNA, the CDR3 is TGTGCCAGCAGCCAAGAGTATCGTAGCTATGGCTACACCTTC. This translates into CASSQEYRSYGYTF. The full variable domain, completed using reference TRBV3-1 and TRBJ1-2, is DTAVSQTPKYLVTQMGNDKSIKCEQNLGHDTMYWYKQDSKKFLKIMFSYNNKELIINETVPNRFSPKSPDKAHLNLHINSLELGDSAVYFCASSQEYRSYGYTFGSGTRLTVV.

Of note for this clonotype: A much larger clone lies one base from this, so it may be a read error. V gene TRBV7-9 combines with J gene TRBJ2-3, with D uncertain. Germline CDR1 is SEHNR and CDR2 is FQNEAQ (reference sequence). Trimming shortened V by 5 bases and J by 4 bases, and 13 bases separated the two germline ends. The CDR3 has 14 amino acids. The CDR3 region is CASSALDAPDTQYF. Written as DNA, the CDR3 is TGTGCCAGCAGCGCTCTCGATGCCCCAGATACGCAGTATTTT. Drawing the rest from reference TRBV7-9 and TRBJ2-3, the complete variable domain is DTGVSQNPRHKITKRGQNVTFRCDPISEHNRLYWYRQTLGQGPEFLTYFQNEAQLEKSRLLSDRFSAERPKGSFSTLEIQRTEQGDSAMYLCASSALDAPDTQYFGPGTRLTVL.

There are a few counts of this clonotype. The chain joins TRBV28 to TRBJ1-2; D unclear. The V gene lost 8 bases and the J gene lost 4 bases, with 11 bases spanning the gap. Germline V CDR1 and CDR2: MDHEN, SYDVKM. There are 12 residues in the CDR3. CDR3 loop: CASGGQIYGYTF. CDR3 coding DNA: TGTGCCAGCGGCGGGCAGATCTATGGCTACACCTTC.

This clonotype came up many times. This chain links TRBV20-1 with TRBJ2-3, with unresolved D. The germline CDR1 and CDR2 sequences are DFQATT and SNEGSKA (reference sequence). V lost 6 bases, J lost 0 bases, and 16 bases lay in between. The CDR3 is 15 amino acids. CDR3 in amino acids: CSAKSYLPSTDTQYF. The CDR3 bases are TGCAGTGCCAAATCTTACCTGCCTAGCACAGATACGCAGTATTTT.

The rearrangement uses TRBV28 and TRBJ1-2; D might be TRBD1 (6 bases). This CDR3 comprises 17 residues. The ends were cut back, 3 bases at V and 7 bases at J, with 24 bases in the middle. The germline V gene encodes CDR1 MDHEN and CDR2 SYDVKM. The CDR3: CASSFVAIDRPRGGYTF. For the CDR3, the DNA is TGTGCCAGCAGTTTTGTGGCGATAGACAGACCCAGGGGTGGCTACACCTTC.

The rearrangement joins TRBV15 to TRBJ2-2; no reliable D call. Germline V gene data show CDR1 as LNHNV and CDR2 as YYDKDF (reference sequence). CDR3 size: 17 residues. V was pared by 3 bases and J by 1 base, with 15 bases between. The CDR3 sequence: CATSSYTVTRNTGELFF. CDR3 DNA sequence: TGTGCCACCAGCAGTTACACAGTAACAAGGAACACCGGGGAGCTGTTTTTT.

V gene TRBV12-3 or TRBV12-4 combines with J gene TRBJ2-3; 7 bases align to TRBD2. The CDR3 extends over 14 amino acids. The trim removed 3 bases at V and 9 bases at J, leaving 9 bases unmatched. CDR3 sequence (DNA): TGTGCCAGCAGTTTCTCTACTAGCGTCGGGACGCAGTATTTT. It specifies CASSFSTSVGTQYF.

In the case of this clonotype: Relative to the germline gene, one junction end is altered; a read error may explain this. For the CDR3, the DNA is TGTGCCAGCAGCTTTTATGTTTCCGAGGGGCTGAACACTGTAGCTTTCTTT. Translation gives CASSFYVSEGLNTVAFF. V is TRBV7-9 and J is TRBJ1-1, with D possibly matching TRBD1 (5 bases). Germline CDR1 is SEHNR and CDR2 is FQNEAQ (reference sequence). This CDR3 is built from 17 residues.

The chain has TRBV7-9 and TRBJ1-2; perhaps TRBD1 as D (5 bases). V was shortened by 0 bases and J by 2 bases, with 7 bases between the two germline ends. The CDR3 totals 14 residues. Germline V gene lookup returns CDR1 SEHNR and CDR2 FQNEAQ (reference sequence). The DNA of the CDR3 is TGTGCCAGCAGCTTAGCCCAGGGAAACTATGGCTACACCTTC. This sequence encodes CASSLAQGNYGYTF. The full variable domain, in which reference TRBV7-9 and TRBJ1-2 provide the parts outside the CDR3, is DTGVSQNPRHKITKRGQNVTFRCDPISEHNRLYWYRQTLGQGPEFLTYFQNEAQLEKSRLLSDRFSAERPKGSFSTLEIQRTEQGDSAMYLCASSLAQGNYGYTFGSGTRLTVV.

Many counts were recorded for this clonotype. The chain employs TRBV2 and TRBJ1-1; D remains unclear. V was pared by 4 bases and J by 4 bases, with 10 bases between. Per the germline V gene, CDR1 is SNHLY and CDR2 is FYNNEI. The CDR3 consists of 13 residues. The CDR3 region has the DNA TGTGCCAGCAGTGTAGGACCCCCCACTGAAGCTTTCTTT. This encodes CASSVGPPTEAFF.

This clonotype was recorded at least ten times. V and J are TRBV12-3 or TRBV12-4 and TRBJ1-2; the match to TRBD1 covers 7 bases. The V and J ends lost 4 bases and 4 bases, in that order; junction bases with no gene match: 9. The CDR3 covers 15 residues. The CDR3 protein is CASSSKLGQPYGYTF. In DNA, the CDR3 is TGTGCCAGCAGTTCAAAGCTGGGACAGCCCTATGGCTACACCTTC.